This note documents a single T cell receptor (beta chain) sequence. The data were taken from a study of OX40 agonist ivuxolimab in advanced cancers. With V trimmed by 1 base and J by 4 bases, 11 bases remained unmatched. Per the germline V gene, CDR1 is SGHRS and CDR2 is YFSETQ. The CDR3 is made up of 17 amino acids. Profiling relied on immunoSEQ multiplex PCR, and the TCRdb table lists in-frame clones only, not all of them. The data show tens of thousands of clones, 75% to 90% seen once. The genes are TRBV5-1 and TRBJ2-3; TRBD2 agrees at 8 bases. This clonotype was sampled from an adult with an advanced solid tumor such as melanoma, head and neck, liver or kidney cancer. The source was CD4+ or CD8+ T cells sorted from blood, collected in a trial of the OX40 agonist ivuxolimab. As DNA, the CDR3 is TGCGCCAGCAGCTTGCAAGTTCCGGGACTAGGACCAGATACGCAGTATTTT. It codes for CASSLQVPGLGPDTQYF.